Below, 25 T cell receptor beta chains from the same sample are listed, as sequenced in a study of early T cells in non-severe SARS-CoV-2 infection. TCRdb re-called the 5' RACE reads with MiXCR, one entry per CDR3 protein. The top ten hold about 9.1% of the sample, which has approximately 33,000 distinct CDR3 sequences, 3.9% seen once. The material sequenced was whole blood. The origin of the receptors is an adult who was a healthcare worker with PCR-confirmed SARS-CoV-2 infection or an uninfected control (not recorded which).

The table lists this clonotype with many counts. This chain joins TRBV7-9 and TRBJ1-2, with a weak D call TRBD1 (5 bases). CDR1 SEHNR and CDR2 FQNEAQ come from the germline V gene (reference sequence). The CDR3 covers 16 residues. V was clipped by 4 bases and J by 7 bases, with 22 bases between them. The CDR3 DNA is TGTGCCAGCAGCTACGGGGGAACAGGACTCCTCTTTGGCTACACCTTC. Protein product: CASSYGGTGLLFGYTF. Using reference TRBV7-9 and TRBJ1-2 for the parts outside the CDR3, the full variable domain is DTGVSQNPRHKITKRGQNVTFRCDPISEHNRLYWYRQTLGQGPEFLTYFQNEAQLEKSRLLSDRFSAERPKGSFSTLEIQRTEQGDSAMYLCASSYGGTGLLFGYTFGSGTRLTVV.

This clonotype was observed a handful of times. This chain uses TRBV3-1 with TRBJ2-7; the D is unclear. Per germline, CDR1 LGHDT and CDR2 YNNKEL (reference sequence). This CDR3 comprises 18 residues. The ends were cut back, 2 bases at V and 1 base at J, with 21 bases in the middle. The DNA of the CDR3 is TGTGCCAGCAGCCAAATAAACAGCCTCTCACGCTGGTCCTACGAGCAGTACTTC. Translated: CASSQINSLSRWSYEQYF.

There are many counts of this clonotype. The V and J genes are TRBV4-2 and TRBJ2-2; D unclear. CDR1 and CDR2 from the germline V gene are LGHNA and YNFKEQ. The V gene lost 4 bases and the J gene lost 7 bases, with 19 bases spanning the gap. The CDR3 runs to 16 residues. CDR3 region: CASSPDPYASGGELFF. CDR3 bases: TGTGCCAGCAGCCCAGACCCCTACGCTTCGGGCGGGGAGCTGTTTTTT.

This clonotype was detected ten times or more. The chain recombines TRBV7-2 with TRBJ2-1, with D unclear. This CDR3 is 15 amino acids long. CDR1 and CDR2 from the germline V gene are SGHTA and FQGNSA. V lost 1 base to trimming and J lost 0 bases, with 7 bases between them. The CDR3 nucleotides read TGTGCCAGCAGCTTAGTTCCGAGCTCCTACAATGAGCAGTTCTTC. Its protein product is CASSLVPSSYNEQFF.

This clonotype was detected ten times or more. The chain employs TRBV24-1 and TRBJ2-3; a weak D match, TRBD2 (6 bases). V was cut by 6 bases and J by 2 bases, with 14 bases left in between. Germline V CDR1 and CDR2: KGHDR, SFDVKD. CDR3 length: 15 amino acids. The CDR3: CATSTGTDYTDTQYF. The CDR3 DNA reads TGTGCCACCAGTACCGGGACTGACTACACAGATACGCAGTATTTT.

This clonotype appeared many times. The chain combines TRBV9 with TRBJ2-2, with no clear D. Trimming took 7 bases from V and 0 from J, leaving 10 bases between them. CDR1 and CDR2 (germline): SGDLS, YYNGEE. This CDR3 is 14 amino acids long. CDR3 coding DNA: TGTGCCAGCGGGATCGGTACGAACACCGGGGAGCTGTTTTTT. It codes for CASGIGTNTGELFF. The variable domain in full, completed from reference TRBV9 and TRBJ2-2, reads DSGVTQTPKHLITATGQRVTLRCSPRSGDLSVYWYQQSLDQGLQFLIQYYNGEERAKGNILERFSAQQFPDLHSELNLSSLELGDSALYFCASGIGTNTGELFFGEGSRLTVL.

With regard to this clonotype: A much larger clonotype is one base distant, so this may be a read error. The J gene is TRBJ1-2, the V gene TRBV28, with unresolved D. V was shortened by 5 bases and J by 6 bases, with 25 bases between the two germline ends. Looked up from germline, CDR1 is MDHEN and CDR2 is SYDVKM. CDR3 length: 17 residues. This CDR3 reads CASSLLRPTGDSHGYTF. Written as DNA, the CDR3 is TGTGCCAGCAGTCTCTTGCGGCCCACCGGGGATTCCCATGGCTACACCTTC.

This clonotype turned up a few times. V is TRBV4-3 and J is TRBJ2-1, with 8 bases identical to TRBD2. V dropped 1 base and J dropped 3; count of bases not matched to a gene: 8. Germline assignment: CDR1 LGHNA and CDR2 YSLEER. The CDR3 is made up of 17 amino acids. The CDR3 region is CASSQVTGRALYNEQFF. For the CDR3, the DNA is TGCGCCAGCAGCCAAGTTACCGGGAGGGCCCTCTACAATGAGCAGTTCTTC.

This clonotype has ten or more counts. The chain uses TRBV20-1 and TRBJ1-1; D is ambiguous. From germline, CDR1 is DFQATT and CDR2 SNEGSKA (reference sequence). Trimming shortened V by 3 bases and J by 3 bases, and 14 bases separated the two germline ends. The CDR3 length is 14 residues. The CDR3 here is CSARKGSGDTEAFF. In DNA, the CDR3 is TGCAGTGCTAGGAAGGGATCGGGTGACACTGAAGCTTTCTTT.

Ten or more counts support this clonotype. This chain uses TRBV7-9 with TRBJ2-2; possible D gene TRBD1, 5 bases. V lost 3 bases and J 5 bases, leaving 13 bases between the germline ends. The CDR3 extends over 15 amino acids. CDR1 is SEHNR, CDR2 FQNEAQ, per germline (reference sequence). CDR3 in amino acids: CASSLGTRETGELFF. The CDR3 DNA reads as TGTGCCAGCAGCTTGGGTACCAGGGAAACCGGGGAGCTGTTTTTT.

The V call is TRBV19, the J call TRBJ1-2, with 7 bases matching TRBD1. The CDR3 contains 13 residues. V shed 5 bases, J shed 7 bases, and the junction held 7 bases outside the gene matches. In germline, CDR1 is LNHDA, CDR2 SQIVND (reference sequence). CDR3 amino acids: CASSPGAGGGYTF. The DNA for the CDR3 is TGTGCCAGTAGTCCGGGCGCAGGGGGTGGCTACACCTTC.

As concerns this clonotype: This clone may be a read error of a much larger clone one base away. CDR3 amino acids: CAGAPRGRQESQYF. CDR3 bases: TGTGCCGGAGCCCCCCGAGGGCGTCAAGAGTCCCAGTACTTC. V is TRBV28 and J is TRBJ2-5, with D maybe TRBD2 (5 bases). CDR3 size: 14 residues. CDR1 MDHEN and CDR2 SYDVKM come from the germline V gene.

The chain couples TRBV6-2 or TRBV6-3 to TRBJ2-3; D may correspond to TRBD1 or TRBD2 (5 bases each). CDR3 size: 14 residues. The V gene's germline CDR1 is MNHEY and CDR2 SVGEGT. V was cut by 7 bases and J by 3 bases, with 14 bases left in between. The CDR3 reads CASTHGAATDTQYF. In DNA, the CDR3 is TGTGCCAGCACCCACGGGGCGGCTACAGATACGCAGTATTTT.

This clonotype was picked up many times. The chain uses TRBV27 and TRBJ1-3; TRBD1 might be the D (5 bases). CDR3 size: 17 residues. V lost 3 bases to trimming and J lost 2 bases, with 17 bases between them. Germline CDR1 is MNHEY and CDR2 is SMNVEV (reference sequence). The CDR3: CASSLSFQGRAGNTIYF. In DNA, the CDR3 is TGTGCCAGCAGTTTGAGCTTTCAGGGCAGGGCTGGAAACACCATATATTTT.

The sample holds a few counts of this clonotype. The V call is TRBV20-1, the J call TRBJ2-1; 13 nucleotides align to TRBD2. Germline V gene sequence: CDR1 DFQATT, CDR2 SNEGSKA (reference sequence). The CDR3 contains 17 residues. The ends lost 2 bases at V and 4 bases at J; junction bases unmatched: 8. Written as DNA, the CDR3 is TGCAGTGCTAGAAGTACTAGCGGGAGGGCCTCATACAATGAGCAGTTCTTC. This gives the protein CSARSTSGRASYNEQFF.

The gene calls are TRBV6-4 and TRBJ1-6, with D possibly TRBD1 on 6 matching bases. Germline V lookup: CDR1 MRHNA, CDR2 SNTAGT. Trimming shortened V by 0 bases and J by 3 bases, and 6 bases separated the two germline ends. The CDR3 is 15 amino acids. The chain's CDR3 is CASSDSGHYNSPLHF. For the CDR3, the DNA is TGTGCCAGCAGTGACTCGGGACACTATAATTCACCCCTCCACTTT.

The table lists this clonotype with many counts. The chain carries TRBV19 and TRBJ2-6; unclear D gene. Germline-derived CDR1 and CDR2 are LNHDA and SQIVND (reference sequence). V dropped 4 bases and J dropped 2 bases, with 12 bases sitting between them. The CDR3 is 16 amino acids. This CDR3 reads CASSSPSYTGANVLTF. As DNA, the CDR3 is TGTGCCAGTAGTAGCCCCTCCTACACTGGGGCCAACGTCCTGACTTTC. Combining the CDR3 with reference TRBV19 and TRBJ2-6 gives the whole variable domain DGGITQSPKYLFRKEGQNVTLSCEQNLNHDAMYWYRQDPGQGLRLIYYSQIVNDFQKGDIAEGYSVSREKKESFPLTVTSAQKNPTAFYLCASSSPSYTGANVLTFGAGSRLTVL.

Ten or more counts support this clonotype. The gene calls are TRBV12-3 or TRBV12-4 and TRBJ2-1; 8 nucleotides line up with TRBD1. This CDR3 is built from 15 residues. V shed 6 bases, J shed 6 bases, and the junction held 10 bases outside the gene matches. Here the CDR3 reads CASRGGQGGRNEQFF. The CDR3 nucleotides read TGTGCCAGCAGGGGCGGACAGGGCGGTCGCAATGAGCAGTTCTTC.

This clonotype was counted ten times or more. The CDR3 region is CASSAGTLNEKLFF. CDR3 DNA sequence: TGTGCCAGCAGTGCCGGGACATTGAATGAAAAACTGTTTTTT. The rearrangement uses TRBV2 and TRBJ1-4; a possible D gene is TRBD1 (6 bases). Germline assignment: CDR1 SNHLY and CDR2 FYNNEI. V dropped 4 bases and J dropped 5 bases, with 11 bases sitting between them. There are 14 residues in the CDR3.

This clonotype was seen only a few times. The chain employs TRBV6-5 and TRBJ2-7; possible D gene TRBD1, 5 bases. CDR3 length equals 14 residues. Germline V CDR1 and CDR2: MNHEY, SVGAGI. Trimming pared 5 bases from V and 4 bases from J, leaving 15 bases between. CDR3 in amino acids: CASSPDIWGYEQYV. For the CDR3, the DNA is TGTGCCAGCAGTCCGGACATCTGGGGATACGAGCAGTACGTC.

This clonotype appeared many times. CDR3 nucleotide sequence: TGTGCCAGTACTAGGGACACTCACTCTGGGGCCAACGTCCTGACTTTC. Its protein is CASTRDTHSGANVLTF. The chain couples TRBV19 to TRBJ2-6; D is perhaps TRBD1 (6 bases). This CDR3 is 16 amino acids long. In germline, CDR1 is LNHDA, CDR2 SQIVND (reference sequence). Trimming left V 7 bases short and J 0 bases short, with 13 bases between.

This clonotype has a count of ten or more. The chain is built from TRBV11-2 and TRBJ2-5; the match to TRBD1 covers 8 bases. V lost 5 bases to trimming and J lost 5 bases; unmatched junction nucleotides: 10. The CDR3 runs 15 residues. CDR1 is SGHAT, CDR2 FQNNGV, per germline. CDR3 DNA sequence: TGTGCCAGCAGCCCCAGACAGGGGTTGGGGGAGACCCAGTACTTC. Protein: CASSPRQGLGETQYF.

There are many counts of this clonotype. V usage is TRBV19 and J usage is TRBJ1-2; D ambiguous. Germline lookup yields CDR1 LNHDA and CDR2 SQIVND (reference sequence). This CDR3 comprises 12 residues. Trimming removed 8 bases from V and 7 bases from J, with 14 bases in between. CDR3 nucleotide sequence: TGTGCCAGTTCGAATGGGGAAAGTGGCTACACCTTC. Translation: CASSNGESGYTF.

This clonotype has more than one count but fewer than ten. The chain couples TRBV28 to TRBJ1-1, with D tentatively TRBD1 (5 bases). The CDR3 runs 15 residues. Trimming removed 6 bases from V and 4 bases from J, with 18 bases in between. The germline V gene has CDR1 MDHEN and CDR2 SYDVKM. The CDR3 protein is CASRKGTLLGTEAFF. The CDR3 DNA reads as TGTGCCAGCAGAAAAGGGACCCTATTGGGCACTGAAGCTTTCTTT.

This clonotype was detected ten times or more. The chain joins TRBV11-2 to TRBJ2-3; D remains unclear. Germline-derived CDR1 and CDR2 are SGHAT and FQNNGV. The CDR3 consists of 13 residues. Trimming took off 1 base at V and 7 bases at J, with 9 bases between the two ends. The CDR3 sequence is CASSLVEYHTQYF. In DNA, the CDR3 is TGTGCCAGCAGCTTAGTGGAATATCATACGCAGTATTTT.